A single sample gave rise to the 21 T cell receptor beta chains below, sequenced in a study of shared T cell receptors in the human thymus. TCRdb's table, derived via immunoSEQ multiplex PCR, lists solely in-frame clones and lacks some. Altogether 500,000 to 550,000 clones are present, roughly 74% being singletons, with the ten largest covering about 0.014%. Another study also made use of these data, one on human thymus T cells.

The sequencing input was thymocytes. These TCRs come from a boy under two years old with a congenital heart defect.

The rearrangement joins TRBV7-9 to TRBJ2-1, with 8 bases fitting TRBD1. Germline CDR1 reads SEHNR; CDR2 reads FQNEAQ (reference sequence). Trimming took 3 bases from V and 2 from J; bases not matched to a gene: 9. CDR3 length equals 17 residues. The CDR3 coding sequence is TGTGCCAGCAGCTTCGGGACAGGCCCTTTTCCCTACAATGAGCAGTTCTTC. Translating gives CASSFGTGPFPYNEQFF.

The V call is TRBV29-1, the J call TRBJ2-3; the D gene is possibly TRBD2 (5 bases). Germline V CDR1 and CDR2: SQVTM, ANQGSEA. The CDR3 runs to 12 residues. Trimming took 4 bases from V and 4 from J, leaving 9 bases between them. The chain's CDR3 is CSVAQRSDTQYF. The DNA of the CDR3 is TGCAGCGTTGCCCAGCGGTCAGATACGCAGTATTTT.

The chain recombines TRBV14 with TRBJ2-1, with D unresolved. The germline V gene has CDR1 SGHDN and CDR2 FVKESK. The V gene lost 3 bases and the J gene lost 6 bases, with 6 bases spanning the gap. The CDR3 is made up of 12 amino acids. The CDR3 bases are TGTGCCAGCAGCCACCCGGGCAATGAGCAGTTCTTC. It is translated as CASSHPGNEQFF.

This clone was seen more than once but under ten times. CDR3 in DNA: TGTGCCTGGAACCTGGGGGGAGCGGGAGGCTTCACCGGGGAGCTGTTTTTT. Translation gives CAWNLGGAGGFTGELFF. V is TRBV30 and J is TRBJ2-2, with 9 bases identical to TRBD2. Trimming removed 4 bases from V and 4 bases from J; junction bases left unmatched: 13. Germline V gene data show CDR1 as GTSNPN and CDR2 as SVGIG (reference sequence). There are 17 residues in the CDR3.

The rearrangement uses TRBV5-4 and TRBJ2-1; 8 bases are a match to TRBD2. Germline CDR1 SGHNT, CDR2 YYREEE (reference sequence). The CDR3 consists of 15 residues. The V segment lost 4 bases and the J segment 5 bases; nucleotides outside the gene matches: 8. The CDR3 DNA is TGTGCCAGCAGCCCCGGGACTAGGGACCACAATGAGCAGTTCTTC. It encodes CASSPGTRDHNEQFF.

The rearrangement links TRBV14 to TRBJ1-6, with a possible D match to TRBD1 (6 bases). The V end lost 2 bases, the J end lost 10 bases, and 12 bases lay between the germline ends. Germline V CDR1 and CDR2: SGHDN, FVKESK. The length of the CDR3 is 14 residues. CDR3 loop: CASSQRTEGSPLHF. The CDR3 nucleotides read TGTGCCAGCAGCCAACGGACAGAAGGGTCACCCCTCCACTTT.

The chain carries TRBV6-5 and TRBJ1-5; 10 positions agree with TRBD1. The V gene's germline CDR1 is MNHEY and CDR2 SVGAGI. V was clipped by 6 bases and J by 6 bases; unmatched bases: 5. This CDR3 has 14 amino acids. The CDR3 DNA sequence: TGTGCCAGCAGCCGCGGGACAGGGGCTCAGCCCCAGCATTTT. Its protein product is CASSRGTGAQPQHF.

CDR3 DNA: TGCGCCAGCAGCCAATCGGAAAACAGGGGGAATTTTTACGAGCAGTACTTC. Translation gives CASSQSENRGNFYEQYF. V gene TRBV4-1 combines with J gene TRBJ2-7; TRBD1 agrees at 8 bases. V was clipped by 2 bases and J by 4 bases; unmatched bases: 13. Per the germline V gene, CDR1 is MGHRA and CDR2 is YSYEKL. The CDR3 length is 17 residues.

The chain has TRBV7-3 and TRBJ2-6; tentatively, D is TRBD1 (6 bases). V lost 8 bases and J 2 bases, leaving 7 bases between the germline ends. From germline, CDR1 is SGHTA and CDR2 FQGTGA. The CDR3 is 13 amino acids. The CDR3 DNA follows: TGTGCCAGCCAGGGGACTGGGGCCAACGTCCTGACTTTC. It specifies CASQGTGANVLTF.

The gene calls are TRBV5-6 and TRBJ2-7; maybe TRBD2 (5 bases). CDR3 size: 17 residues. V lost 1 base, J lost 2 bases, and 19 bases lay in between. Germline V gives CDR1 SGHDT, CDR2 YYEEEE. CDR3: CASSLKGLAVGTYEQYF. CDR3 nucleotides: TGTGCCAGCAGCTTGAAGGGCCTAGCAGTTGGCACCTACGAGCAGTACTTC.

This sequence joins TRBV5-5 and TRBJ2-1; 8 positions match TRBD2. Unmatched junction bases numbered 6, after V lost 0 bases and J lost 7 bases. This CDR3 is built from 15 residues. Germline V CDR1 and CDR2: SGHKS, YYEKEE (reference sequence). CDR3 residues: CASSLESLAGNEQFF. In DNA form, the CDR3 reads TGTGCCAGCAGCTTGGAAAGCCTAGCGGGTAATGAGCAGTTCTTC. The complete variable domain, with remaining parts taken from reference TRBV5-5 and TRBJ2-1, reads DAGVTQSPTHLIKTRGQQVTLRCSPISGHKSVSWYQQVLGQGPQFIFQYYEKEERGRGNFPDRFSARQFPNYSSELNVNALLLGDSALYLCASSLESLAGNEQFFGPGTRLTVL.

The chain joins TRBV4-2 to TRBJ2-6; the D is unclear. The length of the CDR3 is 18 residues. V lost 4 bases and J lost 0, with 16 bases in between. Germline CDR1 and CDR2: LGHNA and YNFKEQ. CDR3 region: CASSPPREFNSGANVLTF. CDR3 DNA: TGTGCCAGCAGCCCGCCACGCGAGTTCAACTCTGGGGCCAACGTCCTGACTTTC.

As DNA, the CDR3 is TGCGCCAGCGCCGGGGATGGAAACACCATATATTTT. Translation gives CASAGDGNTIYF. The chain employs TRBV5-1 and TRBJ1-3; D unresolved. The CDR3 is 12 amino acids. V lost 7 bases to trimming and J lost 3 bases, with 8 bases between them. The germline V gene has CDR1 SGHRS and CDR2 YFSETQ.

The gene calls are TRBV10-3 and TRBJ2-7; 13 nucleotides match TRBD2. Losses at the gene ends were 6 bases for V and 0 bases for J; bases not matched to a gene: 5. The CDR3 totals 16 residues. Germline V lookup: CDR1 ENHRY, CDR2 SYGVKD. The CDR3: CAISGLAGVSSYEQYF. DNA of the CDR3: TGTGCCATCAGCGGACTAGCGGGAGTCAGCTCCTACGAGCAGTACTTC.

This chain uses TRBV6-6 with TRBJ2-1; 13 bases match TRBD2. The CDR3 has 16 amino acids. Germline V gene sequence: CDR1 MNHNY, CDR2 SVGAGI (reference sequence). With 7 bases clipped from V and 5 bases from J, the junction kept 8 bases outside the gene matches. The CDR3 reads CASIHPLAGGHNEQFF. CDR3 nucleotides: TGTGCCAGCATCCACCCACTAGCGGGAGGGCACAATGAGCAGTTCTTC.

The chain employs TRBV11-2 and TRBJ2-5; 7 nucleotides match TRBD1. The V gene end was trimmed by 5 bases and the J gene end by 4 bases; junction bases not matched to a gene: 16. The CDR3 is 17 residues long. CDR1 is SGHAT and CDR2 is FQNNGV in the germline V gene. The CDR3 DNA follows: TGTGCCAGCAGCCGTAACACCGGGACAGCCAGTCCAGAGACCCAGTACTTC. Translation gives CASSRNTGTASPETQYF. Full variable domain (outside the CDR3, taken from reference TRBV11-2 and TRBJ2-5): EAGVAQSPRYKIIEKRQSVAFWCNPISGHATLYWYQQILGQGPKLLIQFQNNGVVDDSQLPKDRFSAERLKGVDSTLKIQPAKLEDSAVYLCASSRNTGTASPETQYFGPGTRLLVL.

This chain joins TRBV4-2 and TRBJ2-7; D may be TRBD1 (6 bases). The length of the CDR3 is 15 residues. The V gene's germline CDR1 is LGHNA and CDR2 YNFKEQ. V was shortened by 1 base and J by 0 bases, with 10 bases between the two germline ends. The CDR3 sequence is CASSQGGLPSYEQYF. In DNA form, the CDR3 reads TGTGCCAGCAGCCAAGGGGGGCTACCCTCCTACGAGCAGTACTTC.

The chain has TRBV11-3 and TRBJ2-1; TRBD2 matches 8 bases. J was trimmed by 4 bases and V by 1 base; bases with no gene match: 9. The CDR3 is 17 amino acids. Germline CDR1 SGHNT, CDR2 YENEEA. This CDR3 is CASSLGGGLVGYNEQFF. The CDR3 DNA reads as TGTGCCAGCAGCTTAGGAGGGGGACTAGTGGGGTACAATGAGCAGTTCTTC.

The V call is TRBV6-5, the J call TRBJ2-7; the D gene is possibly TRBD2 (5 bases). The CDR3 loop spans 13 amino acids. Trimming took off 8 bases at V and 4 bases at J, with 15 bases between the two ends. Germline loops: CDR1 MNHEY, CDR2 SVGAGI. The CDR3 DNA reads as TGTGCCAGCTCCAATGGACGGGGTTACGAGCAGTACTTC. Protein: CASSNGRGYEQYF.

V gene TRBV14 combines with J gene TRBJ2-7, with TRBD1 matching 9 bases. Germline V gene sequence: CDR1 SGHDN, CDR2 FVKESK. The CDR3 spans 15 residues. V was pared by 4 bases and J by 4 bases, with 8 bases of the junction left unmatched. CDR3 DNA sequence: TGTGCCAGCAGCCGAAGGACAGGGGTCCAATACGAGCAGTACTTC. This encodes CASSRRTGVQYEQYF.

The CDR3: CASSFMRTGDTGELFF. The CDR3 nucleotides read TGCGCCAGCAGCTTTATGAGGACAGGAGACACCGGGGAGCTGTTTTTT. This chain uses TRBV5-1 with TRBJ2-2; 7 bases fit TRBD1. The CDR3 covers 16 residues. Trimming removed 2 bases from V and 3 bases from J; junction bases left unmatched: 7. Germline V CDR1 and CDR2: SGHRS, YFSETQ.